The source of this TCR beta chain is a study of T-cell memory formation after mild COVID-19. For this clonotype: The antigen remains undetermined.

The V gene's germline CDR1 is KGHDR and CDR2 SFDVKD. The CDR3 extends over 14 amino acids. The ends lost 5 bases at V and 6 bases at J; junction bases unmatched: 5. TCRdb ran MiXCR on the 5' RACE reads and lists one entry per CDR3 protein. This table holds about 210,000 distinct CDR3 sequences, roughly a tenth found once. Study-level findings and limits: Clones contracting day 15 to 85 were balanced CD4/CD8; later expanders leaned CD4+.

The clonotype was recovered from a young man who had mild COVID-19 (a few samples of this study predate the infection). Cell type and time point are not known. The genes are TRBV24-1 and TRBJ2-3; the match to TRBD1 covers 9 bases. The sample was PBMCs or a T cell subset sorted from them (not recorded which). The CDR3 loop reads CATSVGQGGDTQYF. The CDR3 bases are TGTGCCACCAGTGTGGGACAGGGAGGGGATACGCAGTATTTT.